This T cell receptor beta chain was captured in a study of CD8 T cells in Susac syndrome. In this sample, this clonotype turned up once. Germline CDR1 LGHDT, CDR2 YNNKEL (reference sequence). There are 14 residues in the CDR3. The V gene end was trimmed by 4 bases and the J gene end by 8 bases; junction bases not matched to a gene: 5. An amount of RNA that ranged from roughly 0.45 to 1 ug was reverse transcribed with random hexamers. Via MiXCR, TCRdb re-called the immunoSEQ multiplex PCR reads, giving one row per CDR3 protein. This sample has 70,000 or so distinct CDR3 sequences, with roughly 94% found just once.

The sequenced material came from CD8+ T cells from PBMCs. The V and J genes are TRBV3-1 and TRBJ2-1; 10 bases are a match to TRBD2. This receptor was taken from a human donor with multiple sclerosis. The CDR3 reads CASSLAGGDYEQFF. The CDR3 region has the DNA TGTGCCAGCAGCCTAGCGGGAGGCGACTATGAGCAGTTCTTC.